The 23 T cell receptor beta chains below all came from one sample that was sequenced in a study of response to subunit inactivated influenza vaccine. TCRdb analysed the RT-PCR reads with MiXCR anew, one entry per CDR3 protein. The sample lists under 850,000 distinct CDR3 sequences, around a sixth seen once, with approximately 11% in the top ten. The sequencing used PBMCs from blood, collected more than 4 days after vaccination. The receptors were gathered from a man between 50 and 59 years old who received an inactivated influenza vaccine.

This clonotype has ten or more counts. The chain uses TRBV7-9 and TRBJ2-1; 7 bases are shared with TRBD2. V shed 6 bases, J shed 2 bases, and the junction held 10 bases outside the gene matches. CDR1 is SEHNR, CDR2 FQNEAQ, per germline (reference sequence). The CDR3 covers 16 residues. The CDR3: CASSTGRLAAYNEQFF. The CDR3 region has the DNA TGTGCCAGCAGTACCGGTAGGCTAGCGGCCTACAATGAGCAGTTCTTC. The variable domain in full, with the rest retrieved from reference TRBV7-9 and TRBJ2-1, is DTGVSQNPRHKITKRGQNVTFRCDPISEHNRLYWYRQTLGQGPEFLTYFQNEAQLEKSRLLSDRFSAERPKGSFSTLEIQRTEQGDSAMYLCASSTGRLAAYNEQFFGPGTRLTVL.

V is TRBV27 and J is TRBJ2-2; 7 positions agree with TRBD2. The CDR3 runs to 17 residues. Germline V gene lookup returns CDR1 MNHEY and CDR2 SMNVEV (reference sequence). With V trimmed by 4 bases and J by 7 bases, 15 bases remained unmatched. CDR3 loop: CASSSSGIRSPLGELFF. The CDR3 nucleotides read TGTGCCAGCAGTTCCAGCGGGATACGGTCCCCTCTCGGGGAGCTGTTTTTT.

This clonotype was found a few times. The gene calls are TRBV4-1 and TRBJ2-1; TRBD2 aligns across 13 bases. Germline CDR1 and CDR2: MGHRA and YSYEKL. The trim removed 0 bases at V and 5 bases at J, leaving 4 bases unmatched. CDR3 size: 17 residues. In DNA, the CDR3 is TGCGCCAGCAGCCAAGATGGACTAGCGGGAGCTAACAATGAGCAGTTCTTC. It encodes CASSQDGLAGANNEQFF.

This clonotype was counted between two and nine times. The chain has TRBV5-1 and TRBJ1-1, with D perhaps TRBD1 (6 bases). This CDR3 contains 14 residues. With 2 bases removed from V and 8 bases from J, the gap between germline ends came to 16 bases. CDR1 is SGHRS and CDR2 is YFSETQ in the germline V gene. The CDR3 DNA is TGCGCCAGCAGCTTTTATGGGAGGACAGCCGAAGCTTTCTTT. Amino acid sequence: CASSFYGRTAEAFF.

This clonotype turned up a few times. The chain employs TRBV6-2 or TRBV6-3 and TRBJ1-5; 7 bases fit TRBD1. Germline CDR1 and CDR2: MNHEY and SVGEGT. V dropped 6 bases and J dropped 1; count of bases not matched to a gene: 9. CDR3 length: 16 amino acids. This chain's CDR3 is CASSETLRGSNQPQHF. DNA for the CDR3: TGTGCCAGCAGCGAGACACTCAGGGGGAGCAATCAGCCCCAGCATTTT.

In this sample, this clonotype turned up many times. The V and J genes are TRBV27 and TRBJ2-5; D possibly corresponds to TRBD2 (7 bases). Trimming pared 4 bases from V and 4 bases from J, leaving 13 bases between. The CDR3 is 14 amino acids. Germline-derived CDR1 and CDR2 are MNHEY and SMNVEV (reference sequence). CDR3 amino acids: CASSSIRGAETQYF. The CDR3 DNA reads as TGTGCCAGCAGTTCTATTCGGGGGGCAGAGACCCAGTACTTC.

V and J are TRBV29-1 and TRBJ2-3; 11 bases are shared with TRBD2. CDR1 is SQVTM, CDR2 ANQGSEA, per germline. This CDR3 region has 15 residues. After removal of 4 bases from V and 4 bases from J, the junction contained 7 bases not matched to a gene. The CDR3 region is CSVGVAGGPSDTQYF. CDR3 DNA: TGCAGCGTTGGGGTAGCGGGGGGGCCCTCAGATACGCAGTATTTT.

CDR3: CATCQGAATNEKLFF. CDR3 DNA: TGTGCCACCTGCCAAGGAGCGGCAACTAATGAAAAACTGTTTTTT. The J gene is TRBJ1-4, the V gene TRBV3-1; unclear D gene. V lost 10 bases and J lost 0, with 15 bases in between. The CDR3 runs 15 residues. The V gene's germline CDR1 is LGHDT and CDR2 YNNKEL (reference sequence).

This clonotype occurred a few times. The genes are TRBV29-1 and TRBJ1-2, with D unresolved. The CDR3 runs to 11 residues. Looked up from germline, CDR1 is SQVTM and CDR2 is ANQGSEA. V lost 1 base to trimming and J lost 4 bases, with 4 bases between them. The CDR3 DNA reads TGCAGCGTTGAAGGGTTCTATGGCTACACCTTC. This gives the protein CSVEGFYGYTF.

This clonotype was seen repeatedly, ten times or more. The chain employs TRBV12-3 or TRBV12-4 and TRBJ2-1, with D maybe TRBD1 (6 bases). CDR3 size: 16 residues. V was cut by 5 bases and J by 0 bases, with 14 bases left in between. The CDR3 is CASSKNRGSSYNEQFF. The CDR3, as DNA: TGTGCCAGCAGTAAGAATAGGGGGAGCTCCTACAATGAGCAGTTCTTC.

This clonotype showed up just a few times. The chain couples TRBV5-1 to TRBJ1-1; D might be TRBD1 (6 bases). The V end was cut by 3 bases, the J end by 5 bases, with 17 bases between. This CDR3 comprises 15 residues. Germline CDR1 and CDR2: SGHRS and YFSETQ. The CDR3 region has the DNA TGCGCCAGCAGCTCCCGCCTCGGAGGGGGTACTGAAGCTTTCTTT. Translation: CASSSRLGGGTEAFF.

This clonotype appeared a few times. This chain joins TRBV12-3 or TRBV12-4 and TRBJ2-1, with no clear D. The length of the CDR3 is 16 residues. V lost 6 bases and J lost 9, with 24 bases in between. DNA of the CDR3: TGTGCCAGCAGGCAGAACTTGGGATCCGGGTCGCGTGAGCAGTTCTTC. Translated: CASRQNLGSGSREQFF.

The chain couples TRBV5-5 to TRBJ1-2, with no clear D. V shed 4 bases and J shed 2 bases, with 12 bases lying between them. Germline CDR1 SGHKS, CDR2 YYEKEE (reference sequence). This CDR3 has 14 amino acids. The CDR3, as DNA: TGTGCCAGCAGCGTGGACCCGGGGAACTATGGCTACACCTTC. Encoded protein: CASSVDPGNYGYTF.

This clonotype was detected many times. This chain links TRBV29-1 with TRBJ2-7; D is unresolved. The CDR3 has 13 residues. CDR1 and CDR2 from the germline V gene are SQVTM and ANQGSEA. Trimming took off 5 bases at V and 0 bases at J, with 11 bases between the two ends. The CDR3 spells CSVLPGDSYEQYF. The DNA of the CDR3 is TGCAGCGTTCTTCCAGGAGACTCCTACGAGCAGTACTTC.

The chain carries TRBV24-1 and TRBJ2-7; D assignment may be TRBD1 or TRBD2 (5 bases each). The length of the CDR3 is 12 residues. V was trimmed by 3 bases and J by 7 bases, leaving 9 bases between them. Per the germline V gene, CDR1 is KGHDR and CDR2 is SFDVKD. The CDR3 DNA is TGTGCCACCAGTGATCGGGGCGTGGAGCAGTACTTC. Its translation: CATSDRGVEQYF.

This rearrangement joins TRBV5-6 to TRBJ1-2, with D tentatively TRBD1 (6 bases). The ends were cut back, 4 bases at V and 3 bases at J, with 10 bases in the middle. This CDR3 is built from 13 residues. Germline V gene lookup returns CDR1 SGHDT and CDR2 YYEEEE. The CDR3 nucleotides read TGTGCCAGCAGCCATGACAGGTACTATGGCTACACCTTC. Its protein is CASSHDRYYGYTF.

The CDR3 is CASSEGSNEQFF. CDR3 nucleotides: TGCGCCAGCAGTGAGGGGTCCAATGAGCAGTTCTTC. This chain links TRBV10-1 with TRBJ2-1; D call uncertain. V was pared by 2 bases and J by 6 bases, with 5 bases between. CDR1 is WNHNN, CDR2 SYGVQD, per germline (reference sequence). The CDR3 loop spans 12 amino acids.

This clonotype has only a few counts. V usage is TRBV7-9 and J usage is TRBJ2-1; D perhaps matches TRBD2 (6 bases). The germline V gene has CDR1 SEHNR and CDR2 FQNEAQ (reference sequence). Trimming stripped 1 base from V and 8 bases from J, with 21 bases between. The CDR3 consists of 17 residues. CDR3 loop: CASSLGFDGSGSDEQFF. DNA for the CDR3: TGTGCCAGCAGCTTAGGGTTTGACGGGAGTGGGTCCGATGAGCAGTTCTTC.

The chain carries TRBV2 and TRBJ2-1; TRBD2 matches 10 bases. The CDR3 totals 18 residues. In germline, CDR1 is SNHLY, CDR2 FYNNEI. Trimming removed 3 bases from V and 1 base from J; junction bases left unmatched: 9. In DNA, the CDR3 is TGTGCCAGCAGTGACCATATAGCGGGGGGCTGGTCCTACAATGAGCAGTTCTTC. It specifies CASSDHIAGGWSYNEQFF.

This clonotype has a count of ten or more. This chain uses TRBV5-5 with TRBJ2-1, with TRBD2 identical over 11 bases. CDR3 length: 17 amino acids. Germline-derived CDR1 and CDR2 are SGHKS and YYEKEE (reference sequence). V lost 0 bases and J lost 0; bases outside the gene matches: 2. This chain's CDR3 is CASSLATSGSSYNEQFF. Here the CDR3 DNA reads TGTGCCAGCAGCTTGGCAACTAGCGGGAGCTCCTACAATGAGCAGTTCTTC. Drawing the rest from reference TRBV5-5 and TRBJ2-1, the complete variable domain is DAGVTQSPTHLIKTRGQQVTLRCSPISGHKSVSWYQQVLGQGPQFIFQYYEKEERGRGNFPDRFSARQFPNYSSELNVNALLLGDSALYLCASSLATSGSSYNEQFFGPGTRLTVL.

The V gene is TRBV27, the J gene TRBJ1-5; D is possibly TRBD1 (5 bases). Deletions cut 3 bases from V and 2 bases from J, with 11 bases between. CDR3 length: 15 amino acids. CDR1 is MNHEY and CDR2 is SMNVEV in the germline V gene (reference sequence). In DNA, the CDR3 is TGTGCCAGCAGTTTTTCTTCGGGGGGCAATCAGCCCCAGCATTTT. As protein: CASSFSSGGNQPQHF.

The chain couples TRBV28 to TRBJ2-7, with D perhaps assigned TRBD1 or TRBD2 (5 bases each). Germline CDR1 is MDHEN and CDR2 is SYDVKM. V dropped 5 bases and J dropped 2 bases, with 13 bases sitting between them. The CDR3 runs to 14 residues. The CDR3 protein is CASSGGYSAYEQYF. DNA of the CDR3: TGTGCCAGCAGTGGGGGTTACTCGGCCTACGAGCAGTACTTC.

This chain joins TRBV6-1 and TRBJ2-5, with TRBD2 matching over 13 bases. The V segment lost 7 bases and the J segment 3 bases; nucleotides outside the gene matches: 5. Germline V lookup: CDR1 MNHNS, CDR2 SASEGT. The CDR3 is 15 amino acids. The CDR3 here is CASNPGLAGKETQYF. In DNA, the CDR3 is TGTGCCAGCAATCCGGGACTAGCGGGGAAAGAGACCCAGTACTTC.